This TCR beta chain was sequenced during a study of shared clonotypes between healthy human individuals. Study-wide points: Measured sharing among donors was expected to vary with sequencing depth. Naive CD4 clonotype sharing across several donors was roughly 5%.

The repertoire was sequenced with immunoSEQ multiplex PCR; TCRdb's copy has only in-frame clones and lacks some. The sample records 2 million to 2.5 million clones, approximately 94% being singletons. CD4+ cells were split into CD45RA+ naive and CD45RA-negative memory subsets. V lost 2 bases, J lost 5 bases, and 6 bases stayed unmatched. Germline V gives CDR1 SGHRS, CDR2 YFSETQ. The CDR3 consists of 15 residues. Comments on this clone: Its antigen remains unidentified.

The sample was naive CD4+ T cells sorted from blood. The sample's subset: CD45RA+ positively selected. This clonotype was obtained from a man between 18 and 29 years old in good health. The J gene is TRBJ2-3, the V gene TRBV5-1, with TRBD1 matching over 9 bases. As DNA, the CDR3 is TGCGCCAGCAGCTTCACCGGGACAGGGCAAGATACGCAGTATTTT. This gives the protein CASSFTGTGQDTQYF.